These 20 T cell receptor beta chains were all obtained from the same sample, sequenced in a study of blood T cells in healthy people across ages (dated by TCRdb to 2015 to 2017). Receptors were amplified or captured by 5' RACE. For sequencing, an Illumina HiSeq 2500 was employed. The second PCR ran for about 6 to 11 cycles and used a J-beta primer mix along with a sample-barcoded 5' primer. The public reads were run again by TCRdb, first through fastp at Q25 and then through MiXCR, and only productive beta chains were kept. For every CDR3 protein sequence, its rows merge into one entry that carries the most common genes and DNA. Present in this sample are around 650,000 distinct CDR3 sequences, 35% to 50% of which were seen just once. Of the sample, around 30% is held by the ten largest clones. The sequenced sample was blood. Every receptor here comes from a man at least 80 years old in good health.

The chain employs TRBV5-1 and TRBJ2-3, with 7 bases identical to TRBD2. The CDR3 is 16 amino acids. Germline V gene data show CDR1 as SGHRS and CDR2 as YFSETQ. Trimming removed 0 bases from V and 4 bases from J; junction bases left unmatched: 8. The CDR3 nucleotides read TGCGCCAGCAGCTTGGGTGGCGGGAGTTGGCCAGATACGCAGTATTTT. It codes for CASSLGGGSWPDTQYF.

The chain recombines TRBV6-2 or TRBV6-3 with TRBJ2-7; the match to TRBD2 covers 11 bases. Germline loops: CDR1 MNHEY, CDR2 SVGEGT. This CDR3 has 15 residues. The junction had 4 bases not matched to a gene; V was cut back by 6 bases and J by 0 bases. The CDR3 is CASRRTSGPSYEQYF. The CDR3 region has the DNA TGTGCCAGCAGGCGGACTAGCGGGCCCTCCTACGAGCAGTACTTC.

The chain couples TRBV2 to TRBJ2-4; a possible D gene is TRBD1 (6 bases). The better agreement between TRBJ2-5 and the DNA end casts doubt on the J call. The CDR3 length is 13 residues. CDR1 SNHLY and CDR2 FYNNEI come from the germline V gene. The chain's CDR3 is CASRGQTIETQYF. Written as DNA, the CDR3 is TGTGCCAGCAGAGGACAGACGATAGAGACCCAGTACTTC.

The chain couples TRBV5-1 to TRBJ2-2, with a possible D match to TRBD2 (5 bases). Per germline, CDR1 SGHRS and CDR2 YFSETQ. Trimming removed 0 bases at V and 0 bases at J, with 9 bases between. This CDR3 is 16 amino acids long. The CDR3 coding sequence is TGCGCCAGCAGCTTGGCCGCTAGCTCGAACACCGGGGAGCTGTTTTTT. This sequence encodes CASSLAASSNTGELFF.

This clonotype was picked up many times. The junction and the germline gene differ at one end; a read error may be behind it. The J gene is TRBJ2-7, the V gene TRBV7-2; 7 bases line up with TRBD1. The germline V gene encodes CDR1 SGHTA and CDR2 FQGNSA. The CDR3 has 12 amino acids. CDR3 in DNA: TGCGCCAGCAGCTTGGGGACAGCCGAGCAGTACTTC. This encodes CASSLGTAEQYF.

In its sample, this clonotype was seen many times. The V and J genes are TRBV6-4 and TRBJ2-6; no firm D call. Germline CDR1 is MRHNA and CDR2 is SNTAGT. With 2 bases removed from V and 0 bases from J, the gap between germline ends came to 11 bases. The CDR3 length is 17 residues. The CDR3 here is CASSDPIGVSGANVLTF. The CDR3 region has the DNA TGTGCCAGCAGTGACCCAATTGGGGTCTCTGGGGCCAACGTCCTGACTTTC.

This clonotype appeared a few times. The V and J genes are TRBV12-3 or TRBV12-4 and TRBJ1-5; 9 nucleotides agree with TRBD1. There are 15 residues in the CDR3. Germline trimming cut 1 base from V and 6 bases from J; bases unmatched to any gene: 4. The CDR3 coding sequence is TGTGCCAGCAGTTTAGGGGGACAGGGAAGTCAGCCCCAGCATTTT. It yields the protein CASSLGGQGSQPQHF.

This clonotype has just a few counts. The genes are TRBV7-2 and TRBJ2-5, with 7 bases aligning to TRBD2. From germline, CDR1 is SGHTA and CDR2 FQGNSA. V gave up 1 base and J gave up 2 bases; unmatched junction bases: 7. The CDR3 extends over 16 amino acids. CDR3 in amino acids: CASSLGSSGGQETQYF. Here the CDR3 DNA reads TGTGCCAGCAGCTTAGGTTCTAGCGGAGGACAAGAGACCCAGTACTTC.

This clonotype was seen only a few times. The chain joins TRBV24-1 to TRBJ2-1; D gene ambiguous. CDR1 and CDR2 from the germline V gene are KGHDR and SFDVKD. The CDR3 consists of 13 residues. Trimming took off 3 bases at V and 4 bases at J, with 6 bases between the two ends. CDR3 region: CATSDPGYNEQFF. In nucleotides, the CDR3 is TGTGCCACCAGTGATCCGGGTTACAATGAGCAGTTCTTC.

The table lists this clonotype with a few counts. The chain links TRBV20-1 to TRBJ2-1, with a tentative D call TRBD2 (5 bases). This CDR3 has 15 residues. CDR1 is DFQATT and CDR2 is SNEGSKA in the germline V gene (reference sequence). V was pared by 1 base and J by 5 bases, with 15 bases between. CDR3 bases: TGCAGTGCTAGAGTCTCAGCGGATTATAACAATGAGCAGTTCTTC. It translates to CSARVSADYNNEQFF.

This clonotype appeared a few times. The rearrangement joins TRBV7-2 to TRBJ2-3; D remains unclear. This CDR3 contains 15 residues. The V end lost 5 bases, the J end lost 0 bases, and 12 bases lay between the germline ends. Germline CDR1 SGHTA, CDR2 FQGNSA. The CDR3 nucleotides read TGTGCCAGCAGCCCCACCTATTCTAGCACAGATACGCAGTATTTT. Residues: CASSPTYSSTDTQYF.

This rearrangement joins TRBV19 to TRBJ2-3; D may be TRBD2 (6 bases). Trimming removed 8 bases from V and 1 base from J, with 13 bases in between. CDR3 length equals 14 residues. CDR1 LNHDA and CDR2 SQIVND come from the germline V gene (reference sequence). The CDR3 spells CASGRGGRTDTQYF. The CDR3 nucleotides are TGTGCCAGTGGACGGGGAGGTCGCACAGATACGCAGTATTTT. The complete variable domain, with remaining parts taken from reference TRBV19 and TRBJ2-3, reads DGGITQSPKYLFRKEGQNVTLSCEQNLNHDAMYWYRQDPGQGLRLIYYSQIVNDFQKGDIAEGYSVSREKKESFPLTVTSAQKNPTAFYLCASGRGGRTDTQYFGPGTRLTVL.

The V call is TRBV25-1, the J call TRBJ1-1, with D possibly matching TRBD1 (6 bases). Trimming removed 6 bases at V and 2 bases at J, with 16 bases between. CDR1 is MGHDK, CDR2 SYGVNS, per germline. This CDR3 is 15 amino acids long. For the CDR3, the DNA is TGTGCCAGCAGGGTCGTTCAGGGGCGTAACACTGAAGCTTTCTTT. Protein sequence: CASRVVQGRNTEAFF.

The rearrangement links TRBV6-6 to TRBJ1-5; D is possibly TRBD1 (5 bases). This CDR3 contains 16 residues. Trimming shortened V by 8 bases and J by 1 base, and 18 bases separated the two germline ends. Germline V gives CDR1 MNHNY, CDR2 SVGAGI (reference sequence). In DNA, the CDR3 is TGTGCCAGCCGAACCCAGGGAGTTGGCAGCAATCAGCCCCAGCATTTT. The encoded protein is CASRTQGVGSNQPQHF.

V and J are TRBV6-2 or TRBV6-3 and TRBJ2-1, with D uncertain. The CDR3 loop spans 13 amino acids. V gave up 5 bases and J gave up 4 bases, with 9 bases separating them. Germline loops: CDR1 MNHEY, CDR2 SVGEGT. The CDR3 here is CASSDDFYNEQFF. CDR3 in DNA: TGTGCCAGCAGTGATGACTTTTACAATGAGCAGTTCTTC.

This clonotype was recorded many times. The J gene is TRBJ2-1, the V gene TRBV29-1; D perhaps matches TRBD2 (5 bases). The CDR3 sequence is 11 residues long. V was trimmed by 3 bases and J by 12 bases, leaving 12 bases between them. Per germline, CDR1 SQVTM and CDR2 ANQGSEA. The CDR3 sequence is CSVDDYPGQFF. The CDR3 nucleotides read TGCAGCGTTGATGACTACCCGGGGCAGTTCTTC.

The count of this clonotype is one. The chain recombines TRBV20-1 with TRBJ1-2, with D possibly matching TRBD1 (6 bases). The germline V and J ends were trimmed by 5 bases and 4 bases, with 14 bases remaining between them. CDR3 length: 13 residues. Germline assignment: CDR1 DFQATT and CDR2 SNEGSKA (reference sequence). CDR3 DNA sequence: TGCAGTGCTCTAGAGGGGGAGGCCTATGGCTACACCTTC. This gives the protein CSALEGEAYGYTF.

The CDR3 region has the DNA TGCAGTGCCCCGTCTGCGTACACTGAAGCTTTCTTT. It specifies CSAPSAYTEAFF. V gene TRBV20-1 combines with J gene TRBJ1-1; unclear D gene. V dropped 6 bases and J dropped 3 bases, with 11 bases sitting between them. Germline V gene sequence: CDR1 DFQATT, CDR2 SNEGSKA (reference sequence). CDR3 length equals 12 residues.

In this sample, this clonotype turned up a few times. V usage is TRBV15 and J usage is TRBJ2-5; D not certain. Trimming shortened V by 4 bases and J by 5 bases, and 8 bases separated the two germline ends. This CDR3 contains 12 residues. Germline V lookup: CDR1 LNHNV, CDR2 YYDKDF (reference sequence). The CDR3 DNA is TGTGCCACCAGCACCCCCCCGGAGACCCAGTACTTC. Its protein is CATSTPPETQYF.

This clonotype appeared a few times. The CDR3 loop is CSVTTGAGNTEAFF. The CDR3 bases are TGCAGCGTCACGACAGGGGCTGGGAACACTGAAGCTTTCTTT. The J gene is TRBJ1-1, the V gene TRBV29-1, with 8 positions matching TRBD1. The CDR3 loop spans 14 amino acids. Looked up from germline, CDR1 is SQVTM and CDR2 is ANQGSEA. Trimming at V came to 6 bases and at J to 1 base, leaving 7 bases not matched to a gene.